The 17 T cell receptor beta chains below come from one sample, sequenced in a study of early T cells in non-severe SARS-CoV-2 infection. TCRdb analysed the 5' RACE reads with MiXCR anew, one entry per CDR3 protein. Counted here are some 55,000 distinct CDR3 sequences, 9% to 15% occurring once; the ten biggest clones make up approximately 2.5%. Sequencing used whole blood, obtained at baseline. Source of these receptors: an adult who was a healthcare worker with PCR-confirmed SARS-CoV-2 infection or an uninfected control (not recorded which).

The chain links TRBV6-6 to TRBJ2-7; D remains unclear. Germline V lookup: CDR1 MNHNY, CDR2 SVGAGI (reference sequence). This CDR3 contains 12 residues. V gave up 6 bases and J gave up 6 bases, with 12 bases separating them. The CDR3 DNA reads as TGTGCCAGCAGCCGTGAGAGACGCGAGCAGTACTTC. Protein: CASSRERREQYF.

This clonotype has ten or more counts. This chain joins TRBV4-3 and TRBJ1-5, with D perhaps matching TRBD1 (5 bases). The CDR3 is 15 residues long. CDR1 and CDR2 from the germline V gene are LGHNA and YSLEER. V was pared by 1 base and J by 4 bases, with 11 bases between. Here the CDR3 DNA reads TGCGCCAGCAGCCAAGGTTCCCAGGGAAATCAGCCCCAGCATTTT. It specifies CASSQGSQGNQPQHF.

This clonotype appeared many times. The chain is built from TRBV5-1 and TRBJ2-2, with a possible D match to TRBD1 (5 bases). CDR3 size: 15 residues. V lost 4 bases and J lost 1, with 11 bases in between. The germline V gene encodes CDR1 SGHRS and CDR2 YFSETQ. CDR3 in amino acids: CASSLGHRNTGELFF. DNA for the CDR3: TGCGCCAGCAGCCTTGGACACAGGAACACCGGGGAGCTGTTTTTT. The variable domain in full, with the rest retrieved from reference TRBV5-1 and TRBJ2-2, is KAGVTQTPRYLIKTRGQQVTLSCSPISGHRSVSWYQQTPGQGLQFLFEYFSETQRNKGNFPGRFSGRQFSNSRSEMNVSTLELGDSALYLCASSLGHRNTGELFFGEGSRLTVL.

The chain uses TRBV7-2 and TRBJ2-7, with TRBD2 as a possible D gene (6 bases). The ends were cut back, 5 bases at V and 5 bases at J, with 16 bases in the middle. Germline V gene data show CDR1 as SGHTA and CDR2 as FQGNSA. There are 14 residues in the CDR3. CDR3 protein: CASSEPWRANEQYF. As DNA, the CDR3 is TGTGCCAGCAGCGAGCCCTGGAGGGCCAACGAGCAGTACTTC.

The V gene is TRBV7-2, the J gene TRBJ1-1, with D unresolved. Trimming stripped 6 bases from V and 0 bases from J, with 8 bases between. The CDR3 has 13 amino acids. The V gene's germline CDR1 is SGHTA and CDR2 FQGNSA. The DNA of the CDR3 is TGTGCCAGCAGTTCGGGCATGAACACTGAAGCTTTCTTT. Its protein is CASSSGMNTEAFF.

This clonotype was observed a handful of times. The chain combines TRBV20-1 with TRBJ2-3; tentative D call: TRBD2 (5 bases). Per germline, CDR1 DFQATT and CDR2 SNEGSKA (reference sequence). CDR3 length equals 15 residues. Deletions cut 5 bases from V and 0 bases from J, with 15 bases between. CDR3 sequence: CSAPSRAVSTDTQYF. CDR3 sequence (DNA): TGCAGTGCTCCTTCGAGGGCCGTGAGCACAGATACGCAGTATTTT.

This clonotype was recorded a few times. V usage is TRBV7-9 and J usage is TRBJ2-5; D is possibly TRBD2 (6 bases). Trimming removed 5 bases at V and 2 bases at J, with 21 bases between. There are 17 residues in the CDR3. The germline V gene has CDR1 SEHNR and CDR2 FQNEAQ (reference sequence). Written as DNA, the CDR3 is TGTGCCAGCAGCCCCGGGACTCCGCGAGGGTTTCAAGAGACCCAGTACTTC. Encoded protein: CASSPGTPRGFQETQYF.

The chain uses TRBV2 and TRBJ1-2; D not certain. The germline V gene encodes CDR1 SNHLY and CDR2 FYNNEI. This CDR3 has 14 residues. V was cut by 6 bases and J by 0 bases, with 11 bases left in between. CDR3: CASSGQTSNYGYTF. The CDR3 region has the DNA TGTGCCAGCAGCGGCCAGACCTCTAACTATGGCTACACCTTC.

This clonotype was seen only a few times. The chain links TRBV28 to TRBJ1-1; D possibly corresponds to TRBD1 (5 bases). CDR1 is MDHEN and CDR2 is SYDVKM in the germline V gene. The germline V and J ends were trimmed by 7 bases and 3 bases, with 12 bases remaining between them. There are 13 residues in the CDR3. CDR3 bases: TGTGCCAGCACCGAAATAGGGGACACTGAAGCTTTCTTT. Amino acid sequence: CASTEIGDTEAFF.

The chain couples TRBV7-9 to TRBJ2-5, with unresolved D. With 0 bases removed from V and 1 base from J, the gap between germline ends came to 9 bases. CDR3 length equals 15 residues. CDR1 and CDR2 from the germline V gene are SEHNR and FQNEAQ (reference sequence). Here the CDR3 DNA reads TGTGCCAGCAGCTTAGCGCTTGGGTCCCAAGAGACCCAGTACTTC. This encodes CASSLALGSQETQYF.

V gene TRBV7-6 combines with J gene TRBJ2-1; 8 nucleotides match TRBD2. The CDR3 spans 17 residues. The V gene's germline CDR1 is SGHVS and CDR2 FNYEAQ. The junction had 11 bases not matched to a gene; V was cut back by 1 base and J by 6 bases. CDR3 nucleotides: TGTGCCAGCAGCTTAGTACCGGGACTAGAGACGGGCAATGAGCAGTTCTTC. It codes for CASSLVPGLETGNEQFF.

The genes are TRBV7-9 and TRBJ2-3, with 7 positions matching TRBD2. The V and J ends lost 4 bases and 0 bases, in that order; junction bases with no gene match: 10. The CDR3 sequence is 17 residues long. Germline CDR1 reads SEHNR; CDR2 reads FQNEAQ (reference sequence). The chain's CDR3 is CASSSRGGAESTDTQYF. The DNA for the CDR3 is TGTGCCAGCAGCTCCCGGGGAGGGGCCGAAAGCACAGATACGCAGTATTTT. Supplemented by reference TRBV7-9 and TRBJ2-3, the full variable domain reads DTGVSQNPRHKITKRGQNVTFRCDPISEHNRLYWYRQTLGQGPEFLTYFQNEAQLEKSRLLSDRFSAERPKGSFSTLEIQRTEQGDSAMYLCASSSRGGAESTDTQYFGPGTRLTVL.

This clonotype was seen more than once but under ten times. The chain's CDR3 is CSVESPQVGDTEAFF. The CDR3 DNA sequence: TGCAGCGTTGAATCCCCACAGGTTGGGGACACTGAAGCTTTCTTT. This rearrangement joins TRBV29-1 to TRBJ1-1; maybe TRBD1 (5 bases). This CDR3 is 15 amino acids long. Trimming left V 2 bases short and J 3 bases short, with 16 bases between. Per germline, CDR1 SQVTM and CDR2 ANQGSEA. The full variable domain, with the rest looked up from reference TRBV29-1 and TRBJ1-1, is SAVISQKPSRDICQRGTSLTIQCQVDSQVTMMFWYRQQPGQSLTLIATANQGSEATYESGFVIDKFPISRPNLTFSTLTVSNMSPEDSSIYLCSVESPQVGDTEAFFGQGTRLTVV.

The CDR3 reads CASSFFGDTQYF. For the CDR3, the DNA is TGTGCCAGCAGCTTCTTCGGAGATACGCAGTATTTT. This sequence joins TRBV11-2 and TRBJ2-3; D remains unclear. The CDR3 runs to 12 residues. Trimming cost V 3 bases and J 5 bases, with 6 bases left between them. Germline V lookup: CDR1 SGHAT, CDR2 FQNNGV.

The chain carries TRBV29-1 and TRBJ2-7; no definite D call. Germline CDR1 is SQVTM and CDR2 is ANQGSEA. This CDR3 has 11 residues. Trimming removed 6 bases from V and 2 bases from J, with 8 bases in between. CDR3 in DNA: TGCAGCGTGAATACCCCCTACGAGCAGTACTTC. Translated, it gives CSVNTPYEQYF.

This clonotype has a handful of counts. V is TRBV28 and J is TRBJ2-1, with D perhaps TRBD2 (5 bases). CDR1 and CDR2 from the germline V gene are MDHEN and SYDVKM. The CDR3 runs 14 residues. V was trimmed by 4 bases and J by 0 bases, leaving 7 bases between them. The CDR3 reads CASSSGSSYNEQFF. The CDR3 bases are TGTGCCAGCAGTTCTGGGAGCTCCTACAATGAGCAGTTCTTC.

This chain links TRBV5-4 with TRBJ2-4; possibly TRBD1 or TRBD2 for D (5 bases each). The V end was cut by 1 base, the J end by 3 bases, with 8 bases between. The germline V gene encodes CDR1 SGHNT and CDR2 YYREEE (reference sequence). The CDR3 consists of 14 residues. This CDR3 reads CASSLRDGKNIQYF. In nucleotides, the CDR3 is TGTGCCAGCAGCTTGAGGGACGGCAAAAACATTCAGTACTTC. Based on the CDR3 plus reference TRBV5-4 and TRBJ2-4, the full variable domain is ETGVTQSPTHLIKTRGQQVTLRCSSQSGHNTVSWYQQALGQGPQFIFQYYREEENGRGNFPPRFSGLQFPNYSSELNVNALELDDSALYLCASSLRDGKNIQYFGAGTRLSVL.